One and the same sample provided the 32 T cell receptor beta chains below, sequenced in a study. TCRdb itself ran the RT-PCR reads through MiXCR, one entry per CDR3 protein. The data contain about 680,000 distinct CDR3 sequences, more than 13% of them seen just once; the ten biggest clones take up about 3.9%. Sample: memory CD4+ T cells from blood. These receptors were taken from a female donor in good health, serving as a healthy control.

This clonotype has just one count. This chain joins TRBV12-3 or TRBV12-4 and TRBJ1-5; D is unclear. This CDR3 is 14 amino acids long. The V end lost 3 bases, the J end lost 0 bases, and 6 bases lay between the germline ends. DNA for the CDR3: TGTGCCAGCAGTTTTTATGGTAGCAATCAGCCCCAGCATTTT. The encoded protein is CASSFYGSNQPQHF.

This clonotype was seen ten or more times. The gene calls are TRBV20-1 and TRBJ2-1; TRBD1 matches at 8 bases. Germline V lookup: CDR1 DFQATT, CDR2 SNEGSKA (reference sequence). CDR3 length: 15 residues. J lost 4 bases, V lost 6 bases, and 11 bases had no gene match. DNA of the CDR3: TGCAGTGCGGAACACGGGACAGGTTCTTACAATGAGCAGTTCTTC. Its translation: CSAEHGTGSYNEQFF.

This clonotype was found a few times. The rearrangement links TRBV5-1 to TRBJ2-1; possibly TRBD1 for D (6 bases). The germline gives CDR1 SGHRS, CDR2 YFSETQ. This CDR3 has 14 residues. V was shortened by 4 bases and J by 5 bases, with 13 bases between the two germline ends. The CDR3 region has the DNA TGCGCCAGCAGCCACGGGACAAACGACAATGAGCAGTTCTTC. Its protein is CASSHGTNDNEQFF.

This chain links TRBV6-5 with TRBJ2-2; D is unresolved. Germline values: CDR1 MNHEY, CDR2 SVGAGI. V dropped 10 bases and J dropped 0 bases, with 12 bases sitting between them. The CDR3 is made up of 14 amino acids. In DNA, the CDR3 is TGTGCCACCCATGACTCTACGAACACCGGGGAGCTGTTTTTT. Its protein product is CATHDSTNTGELFF.

The CDR3, as DNA: TGTGCCAGCAGCTCCCTAGCGGGGGGAATCCCTAGCACAGATACGCAGTATTTT. Translation: CASSSLAGGIPSTDTQYF. V gene TRBV7-3 combines with J gene TRBJ2-3, with TRBD2 matching 11 bases. CDR1 is SGHTA and CDR2 is FQGTGA in the germline V gene. The V segment lost 4 bases and the J segment 0 bases; nucleotides outside the gene matches: 9. CDR3 length: 18 residues.

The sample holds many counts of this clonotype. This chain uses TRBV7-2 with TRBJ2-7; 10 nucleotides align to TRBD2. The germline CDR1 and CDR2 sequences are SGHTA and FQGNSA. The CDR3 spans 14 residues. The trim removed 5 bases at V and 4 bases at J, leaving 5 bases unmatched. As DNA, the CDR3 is TGTGCCAGCAGCCGAGCGGGAGGGCCTTACGAGCAGTACTTC. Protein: CASSRAGGPYEQYF.

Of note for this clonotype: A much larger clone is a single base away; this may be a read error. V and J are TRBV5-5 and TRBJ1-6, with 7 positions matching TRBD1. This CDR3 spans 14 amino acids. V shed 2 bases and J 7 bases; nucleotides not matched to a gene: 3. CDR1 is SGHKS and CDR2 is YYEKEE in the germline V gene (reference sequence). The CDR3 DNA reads TGTGCCAGCAGCTTAGGGACAGTCAATTCACCCCTCCACTTT. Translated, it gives CASSLGTVNSPLHF.

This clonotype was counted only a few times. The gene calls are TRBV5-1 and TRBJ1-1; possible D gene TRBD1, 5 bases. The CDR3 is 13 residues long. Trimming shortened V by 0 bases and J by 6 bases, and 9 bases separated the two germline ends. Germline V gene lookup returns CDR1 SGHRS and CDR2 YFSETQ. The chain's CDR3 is CASSLGGAPEAFF. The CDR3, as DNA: TGCGCCAGCAGCTTGGGTGGGGCCCCTGAAGCTTTCTTT.

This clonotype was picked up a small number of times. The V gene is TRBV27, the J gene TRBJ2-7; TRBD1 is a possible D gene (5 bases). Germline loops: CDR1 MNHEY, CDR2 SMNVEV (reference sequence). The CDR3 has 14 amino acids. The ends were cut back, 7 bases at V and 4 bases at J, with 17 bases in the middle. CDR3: CASTPSRANYEQYF. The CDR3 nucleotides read TGTGCCAGCACCCCGAGCAGGGCAAATTACGAGCAGTACTTC.

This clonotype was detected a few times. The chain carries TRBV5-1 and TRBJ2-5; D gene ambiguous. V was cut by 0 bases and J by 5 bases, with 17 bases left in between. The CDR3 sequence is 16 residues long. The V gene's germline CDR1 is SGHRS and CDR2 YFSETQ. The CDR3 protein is CASSLDVGIVWETQYF. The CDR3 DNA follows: TGCGCCAGCAGCTTGGATGTAGGTATCGTCTGGGAGACCCAGTACTTC.

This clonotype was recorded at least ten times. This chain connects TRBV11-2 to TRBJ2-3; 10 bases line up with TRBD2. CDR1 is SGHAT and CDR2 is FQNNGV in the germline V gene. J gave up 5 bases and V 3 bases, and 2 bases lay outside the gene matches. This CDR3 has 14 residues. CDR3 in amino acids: CASSLASGRDTQYF. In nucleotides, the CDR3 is TGTGCCAGCAGCTTGGCTAGCGGGAGAGATACGCAGTATTTT.

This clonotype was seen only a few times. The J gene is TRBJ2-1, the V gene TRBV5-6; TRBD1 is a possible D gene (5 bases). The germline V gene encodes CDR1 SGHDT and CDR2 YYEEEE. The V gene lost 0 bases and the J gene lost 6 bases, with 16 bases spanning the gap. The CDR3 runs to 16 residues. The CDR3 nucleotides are TGTGCCAGCAGCTTGGCCATTGCCAGGGAAGGCAATGAGCAGTTCTTC. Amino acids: CASSLAIAREGNEQFF.

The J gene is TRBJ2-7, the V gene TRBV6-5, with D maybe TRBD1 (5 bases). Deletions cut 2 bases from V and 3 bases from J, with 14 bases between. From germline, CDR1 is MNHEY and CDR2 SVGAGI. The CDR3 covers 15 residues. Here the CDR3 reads CASSYKGAHGYEQYF. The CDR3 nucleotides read TGTGCCAGCAGTTACAAAGGGGCGCACGGCTACGAGCAGTACTTC.

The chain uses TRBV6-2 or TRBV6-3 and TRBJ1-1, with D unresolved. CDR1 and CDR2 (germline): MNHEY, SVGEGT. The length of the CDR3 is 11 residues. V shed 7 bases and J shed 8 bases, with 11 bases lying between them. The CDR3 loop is CASTPGKEAFF. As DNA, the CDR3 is TGTGCCAGCACCCCTGGAAAGGAAGCTTTCTTT.

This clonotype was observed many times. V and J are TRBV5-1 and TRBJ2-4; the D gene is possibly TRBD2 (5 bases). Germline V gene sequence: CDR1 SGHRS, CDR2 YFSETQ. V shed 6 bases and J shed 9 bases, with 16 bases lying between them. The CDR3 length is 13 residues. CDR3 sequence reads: CASTFVGEGIQYF. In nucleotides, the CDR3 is TGCGCCAGCACCTTTGTAGGTGAGGGCATTCAGTACTTC. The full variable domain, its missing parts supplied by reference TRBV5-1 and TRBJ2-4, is KAGVTQTPRYLIKTRGQQVTLSCSPISGHRSVSWYQQTPGQGLQFLFEYFSETQRNKGNFPGRFSGRQFSNSRSEMNVSTLELGDSALYLCASTFVGEGIQYFGAGTRLSVL.

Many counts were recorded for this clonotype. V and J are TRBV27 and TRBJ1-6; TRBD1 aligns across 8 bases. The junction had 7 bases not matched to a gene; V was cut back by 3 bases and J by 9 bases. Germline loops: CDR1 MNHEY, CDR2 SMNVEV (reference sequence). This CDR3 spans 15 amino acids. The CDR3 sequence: CASSFQDREGSPLHF. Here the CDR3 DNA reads TGTGCCAGCAGTTTCCAGGACAGGGAGGGTTCACCCCTCCACTTT.

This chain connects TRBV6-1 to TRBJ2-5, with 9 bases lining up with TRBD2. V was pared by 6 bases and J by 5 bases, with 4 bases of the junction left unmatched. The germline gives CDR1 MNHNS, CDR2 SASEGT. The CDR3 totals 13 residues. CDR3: CASRIAGAETQYF. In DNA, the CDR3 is TGTGCCAGCAGAATAGCGGGGGCCGAGACCCAGTACTTC.

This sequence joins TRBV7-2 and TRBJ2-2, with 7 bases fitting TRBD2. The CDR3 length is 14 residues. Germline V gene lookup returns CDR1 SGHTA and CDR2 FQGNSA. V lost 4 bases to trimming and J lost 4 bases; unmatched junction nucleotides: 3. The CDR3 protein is CASSSQRGTGELFF. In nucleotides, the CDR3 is TGTGCCAGCAGCTCCCAGCGGGGCACCGGGGAGCTGTTTTTT.

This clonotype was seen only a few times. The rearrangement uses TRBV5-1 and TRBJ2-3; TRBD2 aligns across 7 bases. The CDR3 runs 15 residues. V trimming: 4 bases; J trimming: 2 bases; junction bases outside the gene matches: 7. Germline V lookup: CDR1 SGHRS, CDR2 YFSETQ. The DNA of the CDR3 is TGCGCCAGCAGCCCCCTCGGGGGGAACACAGATACGCAGTATTTT. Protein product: CASSPLGGNTDTQYF.

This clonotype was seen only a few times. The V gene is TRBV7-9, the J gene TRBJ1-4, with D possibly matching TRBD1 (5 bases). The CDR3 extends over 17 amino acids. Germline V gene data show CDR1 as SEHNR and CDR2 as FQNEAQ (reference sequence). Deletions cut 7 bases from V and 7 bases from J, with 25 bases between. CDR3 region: CASTGTKAGAMGEKLFF. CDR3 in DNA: TGTGCCAGCACCGGAACCAAAGCTGGGGCGATGGGTGAAAAACTGTTTTTT.

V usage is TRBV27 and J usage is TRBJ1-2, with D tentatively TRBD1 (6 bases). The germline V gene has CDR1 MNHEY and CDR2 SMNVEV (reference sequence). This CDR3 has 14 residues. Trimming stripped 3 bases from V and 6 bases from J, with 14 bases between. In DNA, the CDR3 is TGTGCCAGCAGTTTGGGGGCGCCGGGTCATGGCTACACCTTC. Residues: CASSLGAPGHGYTF.

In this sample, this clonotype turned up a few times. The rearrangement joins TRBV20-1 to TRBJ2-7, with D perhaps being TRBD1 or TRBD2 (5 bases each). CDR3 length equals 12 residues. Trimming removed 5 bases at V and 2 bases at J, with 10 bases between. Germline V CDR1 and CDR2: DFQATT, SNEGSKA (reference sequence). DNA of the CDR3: TGCAGTGCTCGGGACCCAACCTACGAGCAGTACTTC. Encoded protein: CSARDPTYEQYF.

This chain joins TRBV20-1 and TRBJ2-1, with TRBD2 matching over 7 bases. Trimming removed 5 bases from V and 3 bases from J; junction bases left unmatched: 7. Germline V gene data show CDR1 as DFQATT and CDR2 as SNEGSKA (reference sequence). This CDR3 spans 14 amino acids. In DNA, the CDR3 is TGCAGTGCTGGGGACTACCCAATCTACAATGAGCAGTTCTTC. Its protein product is CSAGDYPIYNEQFF.

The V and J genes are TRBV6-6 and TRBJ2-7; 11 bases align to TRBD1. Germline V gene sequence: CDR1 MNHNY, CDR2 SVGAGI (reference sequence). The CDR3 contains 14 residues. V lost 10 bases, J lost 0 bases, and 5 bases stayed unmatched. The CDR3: CATQGQGDSYEQYF. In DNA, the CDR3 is TGTGCCACCCAGGGACAGGGGGACTCCTACGAGCAGTACTTC.

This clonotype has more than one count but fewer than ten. Written as DNA, the CDR3 is TGCAGTGCTAGTGTGGGGACAGGGGGCTGGGAGCAGTACTTC. Translated, it gives CSASVGTGGWEQYF. The chain carries TRBV20-1 and TRBJ2-7; 12 bases match TRBD1. Looked up from germline, CDR1 is DFQATT and CDR2 is SNEGSKA (reference sequence). The CDR3 covers 14 residues. V lost 3 bases, J lost 7 bases, and 7 bases stayed unmatched.

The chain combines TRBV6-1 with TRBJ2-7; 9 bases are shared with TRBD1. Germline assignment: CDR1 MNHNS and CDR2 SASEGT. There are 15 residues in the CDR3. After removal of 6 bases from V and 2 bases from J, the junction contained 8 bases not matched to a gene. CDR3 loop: CASREGQGSTYEQYF. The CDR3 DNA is TGTGCCAGCAGGGAGGGACAGGGAAGCACCTACGAGCAGTACTTC.

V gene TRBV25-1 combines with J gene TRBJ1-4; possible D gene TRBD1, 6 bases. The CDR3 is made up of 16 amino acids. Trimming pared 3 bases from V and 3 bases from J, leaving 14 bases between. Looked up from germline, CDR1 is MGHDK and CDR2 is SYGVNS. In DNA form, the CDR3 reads TGTGCCAGCAGTGATACCACAGGGAGGGCTAATGAAAAACTGTTTTTT. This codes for CASSDTTGRANEKLFF. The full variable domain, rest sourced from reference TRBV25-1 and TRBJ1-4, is EADIYQTPRYLVIGTGKKITLECSQTMGHDKMYWYQQDPGMELHLIHYSYGVNSTEKGDLSSESTVSRIRTEHFPLTLESARPSHTSQYLCASSDTTGRANEKLFFGSGTQLSVL.

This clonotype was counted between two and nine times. The CDR3 nucleotides are TGCAGTGCTAGAAATGAGCGAGGGCCCCAGCATTTT. Amino acids: CSARNERGPQHF. The chain has TRBV20-1 and TRBJ1-5; D unresolved. In germline, CDR1 is DFQATT, CDR2 SNEGSKA (reference sequence). The ends were cut back, 2 bases at V and 9 bases at J, with 11 bases in the middle. The CDR3 consists of 12 residues.

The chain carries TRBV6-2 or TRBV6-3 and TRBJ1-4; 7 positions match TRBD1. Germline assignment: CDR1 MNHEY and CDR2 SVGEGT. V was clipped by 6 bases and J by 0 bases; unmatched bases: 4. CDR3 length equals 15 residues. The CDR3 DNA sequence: TGTGCCAGCAGAAACGGACAGGCAACTAATGAAAAACTGTTTTTT. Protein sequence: CASRNGQATNEKLFF.

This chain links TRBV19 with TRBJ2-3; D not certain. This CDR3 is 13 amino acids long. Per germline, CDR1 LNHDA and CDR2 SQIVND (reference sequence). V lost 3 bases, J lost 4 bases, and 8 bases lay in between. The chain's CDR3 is CASSIVRADTQYF. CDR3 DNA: TGTGCCAGTAGTATTGTGAGAGCAGATACGCAGTATTTT.

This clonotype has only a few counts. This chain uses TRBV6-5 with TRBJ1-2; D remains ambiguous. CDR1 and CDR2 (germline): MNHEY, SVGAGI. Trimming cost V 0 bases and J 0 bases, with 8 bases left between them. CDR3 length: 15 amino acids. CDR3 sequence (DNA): TGTGCCAGCAGTTACTCGCCAGCCTCTAACTATGGCTACACCTTC. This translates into CASSYSPASNYGYTF.

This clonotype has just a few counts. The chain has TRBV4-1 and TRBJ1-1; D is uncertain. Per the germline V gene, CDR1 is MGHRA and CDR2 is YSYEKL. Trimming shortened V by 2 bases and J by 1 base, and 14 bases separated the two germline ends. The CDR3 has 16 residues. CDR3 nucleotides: TGCGCCAGCAGCCAAAATTTTGCAGCTGCGAACACTGAAGCTTTCTTT. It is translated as CASSQNFAAANTEAFF.